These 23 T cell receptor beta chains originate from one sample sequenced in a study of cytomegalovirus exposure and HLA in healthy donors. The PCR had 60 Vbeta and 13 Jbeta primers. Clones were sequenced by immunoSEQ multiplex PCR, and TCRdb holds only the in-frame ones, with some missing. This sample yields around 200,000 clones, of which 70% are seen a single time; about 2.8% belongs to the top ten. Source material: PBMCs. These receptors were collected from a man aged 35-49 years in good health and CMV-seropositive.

Here the CDR3 reads CASSYDSHYEQYF. CDR3 sequence (DNA): TGTGCCAGCAGTTACGACAGCCACTACGAGCAGTACTTC. The rearrangement joins TRBV6-5 to TRBJ2-7, with D perhaps TRBD1 (5 bases). Germline V lookup: CDR1 MNHEY, CDR2 SVGAGI. Trimming removed 2 bases from V and 3 bases from J, with 8 bases in between. This CDR3 region has 13 residues.

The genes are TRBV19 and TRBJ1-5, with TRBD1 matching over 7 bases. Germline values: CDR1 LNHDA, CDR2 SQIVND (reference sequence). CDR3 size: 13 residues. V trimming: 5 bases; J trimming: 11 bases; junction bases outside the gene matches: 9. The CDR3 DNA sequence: TGTGCCAGTAGTGTCTCGACAGGGAGGACCCAGCATTTT. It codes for CASSVSTGRTQHF.

The CDR3 region is CASSVQSLGAQHF. Here the CDR3 DNA reads TGTGCCAGTAGTGTGCAGTCCCTCGGGGCCCAGCATTTT. The V and J genes are TRBV19 and TRBJ1-5, with D unresolved. Trimming shortened V by 5 bases and J by 11 bases, and 16 bases separated the two germline ends. This CDR3 region has 13 residues. Germline-derived CDR1 and CDR2 are LNHDA and SQIVND (reference sequence).

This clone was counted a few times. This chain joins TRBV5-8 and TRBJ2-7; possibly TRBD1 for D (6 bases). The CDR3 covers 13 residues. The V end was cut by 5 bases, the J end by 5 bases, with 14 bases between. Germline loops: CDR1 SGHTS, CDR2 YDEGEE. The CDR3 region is CASSPTGSHEQYF. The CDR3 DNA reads TGTGCCAGCAGTCCCACAGGGTCCCACGAGCAGTACTTC.

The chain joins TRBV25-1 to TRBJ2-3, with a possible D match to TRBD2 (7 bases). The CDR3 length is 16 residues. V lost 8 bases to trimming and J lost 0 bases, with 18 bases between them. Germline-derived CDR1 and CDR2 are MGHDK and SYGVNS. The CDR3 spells CASSAGAIFSTDTQYF. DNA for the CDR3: TGTGCCAGCTCTGCGGGGGCTATCTTTAGCACAGATACGCAGTATTTT. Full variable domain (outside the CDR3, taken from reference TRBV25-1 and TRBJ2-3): EADIYQTPRYLVIGTGKKITLECSQTMGHDKMYWYQQDPGMELHLIHYSYGVNSTEKGDLSSESTVSRIRTEHFPLTLESARPSHTSQYLCASSAGAIFSTDTQYFGPGTRLTVL.

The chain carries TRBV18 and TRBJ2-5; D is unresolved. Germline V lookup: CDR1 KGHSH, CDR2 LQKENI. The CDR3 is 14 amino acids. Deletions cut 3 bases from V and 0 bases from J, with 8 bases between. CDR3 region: CASSPREYQETQYF. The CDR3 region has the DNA TGTGCCAGCTCACCTCGTGAGTACCAAGAGACCCAGTACTTC. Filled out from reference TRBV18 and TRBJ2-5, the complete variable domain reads NAGVMQNPRHLVRRRGQEARLRCSPMKGHSHVYWYRQLPEEGLKFMVYLQKENIIDESGMPKERFSAEFPKEGPSILRIQQVVRGDSAAYFCASSPREYQETQYFGPGTRLLVL.

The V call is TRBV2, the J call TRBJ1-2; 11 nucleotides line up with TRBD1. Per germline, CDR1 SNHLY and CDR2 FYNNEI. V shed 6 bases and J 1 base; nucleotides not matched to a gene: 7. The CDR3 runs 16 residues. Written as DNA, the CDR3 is TGTGCCAGCAGAGGGGACAGGGGGGCGGGTAACTATGGCTACACCTTC. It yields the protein CASRGDRGAGNYGYTF.

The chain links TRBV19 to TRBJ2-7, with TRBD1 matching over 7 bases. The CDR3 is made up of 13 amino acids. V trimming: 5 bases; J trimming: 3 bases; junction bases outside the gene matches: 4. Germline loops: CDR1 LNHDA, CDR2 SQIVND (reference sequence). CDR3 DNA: TGTGCCAGTAGTGAGGCAGGGGGCTACGAGCAGTACTTC. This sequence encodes CASSEAGGYEQYF.

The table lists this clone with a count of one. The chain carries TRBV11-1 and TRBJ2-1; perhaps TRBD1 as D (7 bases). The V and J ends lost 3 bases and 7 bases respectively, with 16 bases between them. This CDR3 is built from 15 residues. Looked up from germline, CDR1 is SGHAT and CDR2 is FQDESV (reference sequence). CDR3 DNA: TGTGCCAGCAGCTTGGAGGGGGCCCTTTCTAATGAGCAGTTCTTC. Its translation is CASSLEGALSNEQFF.

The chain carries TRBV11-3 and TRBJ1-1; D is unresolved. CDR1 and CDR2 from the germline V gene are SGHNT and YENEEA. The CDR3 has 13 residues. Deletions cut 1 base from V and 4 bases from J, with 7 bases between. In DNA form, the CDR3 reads TGTGCCAGCAGCTTAGGAAGGAGCACTGAAGCTTTCTTT. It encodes CASSLGRSTEAFF.

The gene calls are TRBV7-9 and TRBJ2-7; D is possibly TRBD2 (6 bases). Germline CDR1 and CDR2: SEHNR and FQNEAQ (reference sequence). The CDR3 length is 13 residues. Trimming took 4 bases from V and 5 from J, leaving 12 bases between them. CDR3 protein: CASSSPWGDEQYF. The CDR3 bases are TGTGCCAGCAGCTCCCCCTGGGGGGACGAGCAGTACTTC.

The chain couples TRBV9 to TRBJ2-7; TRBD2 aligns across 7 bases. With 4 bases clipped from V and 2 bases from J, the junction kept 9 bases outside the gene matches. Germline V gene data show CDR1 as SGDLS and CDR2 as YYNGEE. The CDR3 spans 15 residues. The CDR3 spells CASSPRAAGAYEQYF. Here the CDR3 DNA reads TGTGCCAGCAGCCCTCGAGCCGCGGGGGCCTACGAGCAGTACTTC.

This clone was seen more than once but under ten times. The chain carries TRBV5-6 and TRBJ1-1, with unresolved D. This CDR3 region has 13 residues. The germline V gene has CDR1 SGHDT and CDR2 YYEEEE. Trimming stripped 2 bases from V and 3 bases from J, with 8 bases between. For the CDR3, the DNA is TGTGCCAGCAGCTTCGGAGGGTACACTGAAGCTTTCTTT. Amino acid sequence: CASSFGGYTEAFF.

The CDR3 is CASSPRHGSYEQYF. The CDR3 coding sequence is TGTGCCAGTAGTCCGCGACACGGCTCCTACGAGCAGTACTTC. J is TRBJ2-7 and V is TRBV19, with no clear D. Looked up from germline, CDR1 is LNHDA and CDR2 is SQIVND (reference sequence). Trimming left V 5 bases short and J 0 bases short, with 11 bases between. The CDR3 sequence is 14 residues long.

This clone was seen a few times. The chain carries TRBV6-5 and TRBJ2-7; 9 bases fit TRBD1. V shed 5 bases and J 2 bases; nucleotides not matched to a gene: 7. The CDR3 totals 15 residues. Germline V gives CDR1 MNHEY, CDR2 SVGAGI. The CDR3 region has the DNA TGTGCCAGCAGTCCCAGGACAGGGGAAACCTACGAGCAGTACTTC. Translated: CASSPRTGETYEQYF.

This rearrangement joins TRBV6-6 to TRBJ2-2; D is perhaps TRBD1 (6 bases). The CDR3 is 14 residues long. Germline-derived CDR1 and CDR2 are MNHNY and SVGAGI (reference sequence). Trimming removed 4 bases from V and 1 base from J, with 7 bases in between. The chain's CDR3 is CASSLDRNTGELFF. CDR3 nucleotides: TGTGCCAGCAGTTTGGACAGGAACACCGGGGAGCTGTTTTTT.

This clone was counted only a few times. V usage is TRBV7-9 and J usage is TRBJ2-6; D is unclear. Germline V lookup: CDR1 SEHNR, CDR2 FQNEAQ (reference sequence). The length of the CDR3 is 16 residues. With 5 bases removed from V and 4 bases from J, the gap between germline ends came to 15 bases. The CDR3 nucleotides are TGTGCCAGCAGCCCACAACCGTCTTTGGGGGCCAACGTCCTGACTTTC. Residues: CASSPQPSLGANVLTF.

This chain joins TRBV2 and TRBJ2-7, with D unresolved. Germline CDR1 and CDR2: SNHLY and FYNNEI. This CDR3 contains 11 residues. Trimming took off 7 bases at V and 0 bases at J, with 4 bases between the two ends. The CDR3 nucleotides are TGTGCCAGCATCAACTCCTACGAGCAGTACTTC. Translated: CASINSYEQYF.

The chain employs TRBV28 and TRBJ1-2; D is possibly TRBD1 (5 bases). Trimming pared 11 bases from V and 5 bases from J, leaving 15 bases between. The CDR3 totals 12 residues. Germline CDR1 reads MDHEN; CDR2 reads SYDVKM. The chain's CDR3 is CAARELGYGYTF. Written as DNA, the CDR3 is TGTGCCGCCAGGGAATTGGGGTATGGCTACACCTTC.

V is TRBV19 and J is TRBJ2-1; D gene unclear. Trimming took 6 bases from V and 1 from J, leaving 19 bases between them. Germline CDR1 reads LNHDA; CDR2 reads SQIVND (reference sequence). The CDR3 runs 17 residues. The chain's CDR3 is CASSNHGRQVSYNEQFF. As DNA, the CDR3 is TGTGCCAGTAGCAACCATGGTCGACAAGTGTCCTACAATGAGCAGTTCTTC.

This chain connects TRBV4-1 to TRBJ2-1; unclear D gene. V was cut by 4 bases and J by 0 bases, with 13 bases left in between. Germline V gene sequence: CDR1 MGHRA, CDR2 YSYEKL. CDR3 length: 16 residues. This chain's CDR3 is CASSRAFSRSYNEQFF. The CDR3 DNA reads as TGCGCCAGCAGCCGGGCGTTTTCTCGCTCCTACAATGAGCAGTTCTTC.

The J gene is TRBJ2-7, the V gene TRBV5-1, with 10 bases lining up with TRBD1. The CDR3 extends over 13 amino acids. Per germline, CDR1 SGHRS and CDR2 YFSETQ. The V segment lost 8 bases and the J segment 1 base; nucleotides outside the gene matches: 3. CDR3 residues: CASGQGGSYEQYF. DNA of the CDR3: TGCGCCAGTGGACAGGGGGGTTCCTACGAGCAGTACTTC.

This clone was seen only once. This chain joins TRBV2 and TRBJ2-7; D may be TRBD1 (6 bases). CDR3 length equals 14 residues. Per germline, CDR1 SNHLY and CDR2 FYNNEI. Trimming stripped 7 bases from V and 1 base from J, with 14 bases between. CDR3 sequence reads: CASNPRDKSYEQYF. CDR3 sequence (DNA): TGTGCCAGCAACCCCCGGGACAAGTCCTACGAGCAGTACTTC.